These 19 T cell receptor beta chains were all obtained from the same sample, sequenced in a study of cytomegalovirus exposure and HLA in healthy donors. 13 Jbeta primers and 60 Vbeta primers were used for the PCR. Clones were sequenced by immunoSEQ multiplex PCR, and TCRdb holds only the in-frame ones, with some missing. Of around 200,000 clones listed, over 70% are singletons. Sequences were obtained from PBMCs. Source of these receptors: a male donor in good health and CMV-seronegative.

Comment on this clone: At one end the junction does not follow the germline gene, possibly because of a read error. Other DNA sequences in the same sample also yield this CDR3. The V call is TRBV5-1, the J call TRBJ1-4; D is perhaps TRBD1 (5 bases). CDR1 and CDR2 from the germline V gene are SGHRS and YFSETQ. This CDR3 region has 15 residues. CDR3 sequence: CASSFGRVYGEKLFF. The CDR3 nucleotides are TGTGCCAGCAGCTTCGGCAGGGTGTACGGTGAAAAACTGTTTTTT.

The genes are TRBV30 and TRBJ2-1; 8 positions match TRBD2. The length of the CDR3 is 14 residues. V dropped 4 bases and J dropped 2; count of bases not matched to a gene: 4. Germline V gene sequence: CDR1 GTSNPN, CDR2 SVGIG (reference sequence). For the CDR3, the DNA is TGTGCCTGGAAATTAGCGGGGACCTACAATGAGCAGTTCTTC. It translates to CAWKLAGTYNEQFF. The full variable domain, completed using reference TRBV30 and TRBJ2-1, is SQTIHQWPATLVQPVGSPLSLECTVEGTSNPNLYWYRQAAGRGLQLLFYSVGIGQISSEVPQNLSASRPQDRQFILSSKKLLLSDSGFYLCAWKLAGTYNEQFFGPGTRLTVL.

The V and J genes are TRBV5-1 and TRBJ1-3; perhaps TRBD1 as D (6 bases). The CDR3 sequence is 19 residues long. Trimming removed 0 bases from V and 0 bases from J, with 19 bases in between. Germline V gene lookup returns CDR1 SGHRS and CDR2 YFSETQ. The CDR3 region is CASSLGGSTGLHSGNTIYF. The CDR3 DNA sequence: TGCGCCAGCAGCTTGGGAGGATCGACAGGCTTGCACTCTGGAAACACCATATATTTT.

This clone was seen a handful of times. The chain has TRBV6-1 and TRBJ1-3, with 7 bases aligning to TRBD1. The V gene end was trimmed by 4 bases and the J gene end by 4 bases; junction bases not matched to a gene: 7. The CDR3 extends over 15 amino acids. Germline V gene sequence: CDR1 MNHNS, CDR2 SASEGT. The CDR3 reads CASSVGTVGGNTIYF. In DNA, the CDR3 is TGTGCCAGCAGTGTGGGGACAGTTGGAGGAAACACCATATATTTT.

The chain uses TRBV25-1 and TRBJ2-1, with 11 bases that match TRBD2. CDR1 and CDR2 from the germline V gene are MGHDK and SYGVNS. V shed 4 bases, J shed 10 bases, and the junction held 0 bases outside the gene matches. The CDR3 runs to 12 residues. This chain's CDR3 is CASSGLAGEQFF. CDR3 coding DNA: TGTGCCAGCAGTGGACTAGCGGGGGAGCAGTTCTTC.

The CDR3 sequence: CASSSFRNTIYF. CDR3 bases: TGTGCCAGCAGTTCCTTCCGAAACACCATATATTTT. This chain connects TRBV28 to TRBJ1-3; D is ambiguous. The CDR3 is 12 amino acids. The germline gives CDR1 MDHEN, CDR2 SYDVKM. V was clipped by 4 bases and J by 5 bases, with 6 bases between them.

V is TRBV27 and J is TRBJ1-6; no firm D call. Deletions cut 0 bases from V and 6 bases from J, with 15 bases between. Germline V gene sequence: CDR1 MNHEY, CDR2 SMNVEV (reference sequence). This CDR3 contains 17 residues. The CDR3 loop reads CASSLSGLEEFNSPLHF. The CDR3 DNA follows: TGTGCCAGCAGTTTATCCGGGTTGGAAGAATTTAATTCACCCCTCCACTTT.

The chain employs TRBV28 and TRBJ1-1; 9 bases match TRBD1. Germline V CDR1 and CDR2: MDHEN, SYDVKM. The CDR3 totals 14 residues. The V gene end was trimmed by 6 bases and the J gene end by 1 base; junction bases not matched to a gene: 3. CDR3: CASRKQGANTEAFF. As DNA, the CDR3 is TGTGCCAGCAGGAAACAGGGGGCGAACACTGAAGCTTTCTTT. The full variable domain, in which reference TRBV28 and TRBJ1-1 provide the parts outside the CDR3, is DVKVTQSSRYLVKRTGEKVFLECVQDMDHENMFWYRQDPGLGLRLIYFSYDVKMKEKGDIPEGYSVSREKKERFSLILESASTNQTSMYLCASRKQGANTEAFFGQGTRLTVV.

This chain joins TRBV23-1 and TRBJ1-5, with 10 bases identical to TRBD1. TRBV23-1 is labeled an ORF, and its function is uncertain. The CDR3 covers 18 residues. J was trimmed by 3 bases and V by 0 bases; bases with no gene match: 8. Here the CDR3 reads CASSQSGRDRGYNQPQHF. The CDR3 coding sequence is TGCGCCAGCAGTCAATCGGGCCGGGACAGGGGCTACAATCAGCCCCAGCATTTT.

The chain combines TRBV5-6 with TRBJ2-3; 10 bases fit TRBD2. Germline V gene lookup returns CDR1 SGHDT and CDR2 YYEEEE. This CDR3 is 13 amino acids long. V was clipped by 7 bases and J by 1 base; unmatched bases: 0. The CDR3 coding sequence is TGTGCCAGCGGGACTAGCGGCACAGATACGCAGTATTTT. Translating gives CASGTSGTDTQYF.

This sequence joins TRBV6-4 and TRBJ2-6; 7 positions agree with TRBD1. The CDR3 consists of 17 residues. Germline trimming cut 6 bases from V and 0 bases from J; bases unmatched to any gene: 8. Germline V gives CDR1 MRHNA, CDR2 SNTAGT. The DNA for the CDR3 is TGTGCCAGCAGCGTTACAGGGGCTCCCTCTGGGGCCAACGTCCTGACTTTC. It is translated as CASSVTGAPSGANVLTF.

The chain links TRBV5-1 to TRBJ2-2, with 7 nucleotides matching TRBD2. There are 15 residues in the CDR3. Trimming took 2 bases from V and 0 from J; bases not matched to a gene: 1. Germline CDR1 reads SGHRS; CDR2 reads YFSETQ. CDR3 DNA: TGCGCCAGCAGCTTTGCGGGGGCGAACACCGGGGAGCTGTTTTTT. It codes for CASSFAGANTGELFF. Full variable domain (rest looked up from reference TRBV5-1 and TRBJ2-2): KAGVTQTPRYLIKTRGQQVTLSCSPISGHRSVSWYQQTPGQGLQFLFEYFSETQRNKGNFPGRFSGRQFSNSRSEMNVSTLELGDSALYLCASSFAGANTGELFFGEGSRLTVL.

The V call is TRBV2, the J call TRBJ1-6; TRBD1 aligns across 7 bases. Trimming at V came to 10 bases and at J to 3 bases, leaving 3 bases not matched to a gene. CDR1 is SNHLY, CDR2 FYNNEI, per germline. CDR3 length equals 13 residues. This chain's CDR3 is CATGTDYNSPLHF. The CDR3 bases are TGTGCCACCGGGACAGACTATAATTCACCCCTCCACTTT. The entire variable domain, with the rest obtained from reference TRBV2 and TRBJ1-6, is as follows: EPEVTQTPSHQVTQMGQEVILRCVPISNHLYFYWYRQILGQKVEFLVSFYNNEISEKSEIFDDQFSVERPDGSNFTLKIRSTKLEDSAMYFCATGTDYNSPLHFGNGTRLTVT.

The chain carries TRBV9 and TRBJ1-3, with no clear D. This CDR3 has 14 amino acids. Trimming left V 3 bases short and J 4 bases short, with 11 bases between. The germline CDR1 and CDR2 sequences are SGDLS and YYNGEE. The chain's CDR3 is CASSAGNSGNTIYF. Written as DNA, the CDR3 is TGTGCCAGCAGCGCAGGAAATTCAGGAAACACCATATATTTT.

V is TRBV6-1 and J is TRBJ1-1; 10 bases line up with TRBD1. Per germline, CDR1 MNHNS and CDR2 SASEGT. This CDR3 is 15 amino acids long. J was trimmed by 9 bases and V by 5 bases; bases with no gene match: 12. The DNA for the CDR3 is TGTGCCAGCAGTCTACGCGGGACAGGGGCACCCCAAGCTTTCTTT. Its translation is CASSLRGTGAPQAFF.

The V call is TRBV18, the J call TRBJ1-1; perhaps TRBD1 as D (5 bases). CDR3 length: 14 residues. V was pared by 5 bases and J by 4 bases, with 14 bases between. The germline CDR1 and CDR2 sequences are KGHSH and LQKENI. The CDR3 sequence: CASSVSLGGTEAFF. The CDR3 coding sequence is TGTGCCAGCTCAGTCTCCTTGGGGGGCACTGAAGCTTTCTTT.

CDR3 nucleotides: TGTGCCAGCAGCGGGGGAGGCACTGAAGCTTTCTTT. It is translated as CASSGGGTEAFF. The chain couples TRBV6-6 to TRBJ1-1, with D perhaps TRBD1 (5 bases). The CDR3 totals 12 residues. V shed 6 bases and J shed 4 bases, with 9 bases lying between them. The germline V gene has CDR1 MNHNY and CDR2 SVGAGI (reference sequence).

This rearrangement joins TRBV6-5 to TRBJ1-5; TRBD1 matches at 7 bases. CDR1 is MNHEY and CDR2 is SVGAGI in the germline V gene. V shed 6 bases and J 3 bases; nucleotides not matched to a gene: 5. The CDR3 is made up of 14 amino acids. Written as DNA, the CDR3 is TGTGCCAGCAGCAAAACAGGGGTCAATCAGCCCCAGCATTTT. This gives the protein CASSKTGVNQPQHF.

The chain links TRBV6-6 to TRBJ2-1, with 8 nucleotides matching TRBD1. The CDR3 runs 16 residues. The V gene's germline CDR1 is MNHNY and CDR2 SVGAGI (reference sequence). Germline trimming cut 2 bases from V and 0 bases from J; bases unmatched to any gene: 3. For the CDR3, the DNA is TGTGCCAGCAGTTACGGGACAGGAAGCTCCTACAATGAGCAGTTCTTC. It yields the protein CASSYGTGSSYNEQFF.